A single sample is the source of the 17 T cell receptor beta chains below, sequenced in a study of shared clonotypes between healthy human individuals. The protocol was immunoSEQ multiplex PCR, while the TCRdb copy is restricted to in-frame clones and leaves out a portion. Among approximately 460,000 clones, roughly 80% were seen once, and the ten largest hold approximately 12%. The sequenced material came from PBMCs. The receptors were sampled from a woman between 40 and 55 years old in good health. Some clones in this sample may be carry-over from other donors' samples.

The table lists this clone with a few counts. A read error is likely here: a far larger clone is one base away. The V call is TRBV19, the J call TRBJ1-1; TRBD1 might be the D (5 bases). The germline CDR1 and CDR2 sequences are LNHDA and SQIVND (reference sequence). The CDR3 is 12 amino acids. The V gene lost 1 base and the J gene lost 6 bases, with 6 bases spanning the gap. Here the CDR3 DNA reads TGTGCCAGTAGTATAGGAGGGGCTGAAGCTTTCTTT. Its protein is CASSIGGAEAFF.

This clone was picked up a small number of times. A much larger clone lies a single base off, so this may be a read error. Different DNA sequences within this sample yield the same CDR3. The rearrangement joins TRBV28 to TRBJ2-2, with D hard to call. The CDR3 sequence is 12 residues long. Per the germline V gene, CDR1 is MDHEN and CDR2 is SYDVKM. The V gene lost 4 bases and the J gene lost 3 bases, with 3 bases spanning the gap. The CDR3 nucleotides read TGTGCCAGCAGTTCCCACACCGGGGAGCTGTTTTTT. Translated, it gives CASSSHTGELFF.

This chain uses TRBV7-8 with TRBJ1-2; a possible D gene is TRBD1 (6 bases). The CDR3 sequence is 14 residues long. Germline lookup yields CDR1 SGHVS and CDR2 FQNEAQ. Trimming shortened V by 6 bases and J by 2 bases, and 13 bases separated the two germline ends. CDR3 region: CASSSRTGNYGYTF. DNA of the CDR3: TGTGCCAGCAGTTCCCGAACAGGGAACTATGGCTACACCTTC.

V and J are TRBV18 and TRBJ2-1, with 7 bases fitting TRBD2. The J segment lost 3 bases and the V segment lost 4 bases, leaving 0 bases of the junction unmatched. Germline values: CDR1 KGHSH, CDR2 LQKENI. The CDR3 loop spans 13 amino acids. The CDR3 DNA sequence: TGTGCCAGCTCACGGGACTACTACAATGAGCAGTTCTTC. It is translated as CASSRDYYNEQFF.

In this sample, this clone turned up many times. This chain connects TRBV20-1 to TRBJ2-5; D not resolved. Judging by the DNA end, TRBJ2-7 fits better; the J call may be wrong. The CDR3 is 11 amino acids. From germline, CDR1 is DFQATT and CDR2 SNEGSKA (reference sequence). In DNA, the CDR3 is TGCAGTGCTAGTGTCAACTACGAGCAGTACTTC. Its translation: CSASVNYEQYF.

This clone showed up many times. CDR3 residues: CASSKPGGEGRANTGELFF. DNA for the CDR3: TGTGCCAGCAGCAAACCTGGCGGGGAGGGCCGCGCGAACACCGGGGAGCTGTTTTTT. This sequence joins TRBV21-1 and TRBJ2-2; the table assigns TRBD2, which was not confirmed against the DNA. TRBV21-1 is a pseudogene locus. The CDR3 covers 19 residues.

The rearrangement uses TRBV2 and TRBJ2-2; D tentatively reads TRBD1 or TRBD2 (5 bases each). The CDR3 is 14 amino acids. Trimming shortened V by 6 bases and J by 7 bases, and 15 bases separated the two germline ends. Germline V gene sequence: CDR1 SNHLY, CDR2 FYNNEI. The CDR3 DNA is TGTGCCAGCAGCGGGACCGGCGGCCGCGGGGAGCTGTTTTTT. As protein: CASSGTGGRGELFF. Combining the CDR3 with reference TRBV2 and TRBJ2-2 gives the whole variable domain EPEVTQTPSHQVTQMGQEVILRCVPISNHLYFYWYRQILGQKVEFLVSFYNNEISEKSEIFDDQFSVERPDGSNFTLKIRSTKLEDSAMYFCASSGTGGRGELFFGEGSRLTVL.

A note on this clone: Different DNA sequences within this sample yield the same CDR3. The chain couples TRBV5-1 to TRBJ2-1; 10 positions match TRBD2. Germline CDR1 SGHRS, CDR2 YFSETQ. Trimming took 4 bases from V and 0 from J; bases not matched to a gene: 7. This CDR3 region has 17 residues. The CDR3 loop is CASSREASGSSYNEQFF. The CDR3, as DNA: TGCGCCAGCAGCAGGGAGGCTAGCGGGAGCTCCTACAATGAGCAGTTCTTC. Based on the CDR3 plus reference TRBV5-1 and TRBJ2-1, the full variable domain is KAGVTQTPRYLIKTRGQQVTLSCSPISGHRSVSWYQQTPGQGLQFLFEYFSETQRNKGNFPGRFSGRQFSNSRSEMNVSTLELGDSALYLCASSREASGSSYNEQFFGPGTRLTVL.

Concerning this clone itself: It is likely a read error: a sequence one base away is far more abundant. Different DNA sequences within this sample yield the same CDR3. The rearrangement links TRBV29-1 to TRBJ2-3; 7 bases are shared with TRBD2. CDR1 is SQVTM, CDR2 ANQGSEA, per germline. The CDR3 is 14 residues long. The CDR3 DNA reads as TGCAGCGTTGAATCTGCGGGACTACAAGATACACAGTATTTT. Its translation is CSVESAGLQDTQYF.

A word on this clone: Since a far larger clone is one base different, this is likely a read error. This chain joins TRBV6-5 and TRBJ2-7; TRBD2 aligns across 8 bases. Germline values: CDR1 MNHEY, CDR2 SVGAGI. This CDR3 has 15 residues. The CDR3 DNA is TGTGCCAGCAGTCACTCTGCGGGAGGTTCGGACGAGCAGTACTTC. Translating gives CASSHSAGGSDEQYF.

The CDR3 DNA reads as TGCAGTGCTAGTGCAGGGCTTGGCTACACCTTC. Amino acid sequence: CSASAGLGYTF. This rearrangement joins TRBV20-1 to TRBJ1-2; perhaps TRBD1 as D (5 bases). The CDR3 contains 11 residues. The germline gives CDR1 DFQATT, CDR2 SNEGSKA (reference sequence). Trimming pared 3 bases from V and 7 bases from J, leaving 9 bases between.

This clone was detected only once. The chain uses TRBV6-1 and TRBJ2-4; D might be TRBD2 (6 bases). CDR3 size: 15 residues. Trimming shortened V by 5 bases and J by 8 bases, and 19 bases separated the two germline ends. CDR1 MNHNS and CDR2 SASEGT come from the germline V gene. The CDR3 region has the DNA TGTGCCAGCAGTCCTACAGGATCGTCGGGGGACATTCAGTACTTC. Amino acid sequence: CASSPTGSSGDIQYF.

This clone was counted between two and nine times. The chain couples TRBV6-4 to TRBJ2-6, with no clear D. The CDR3 has 15 amino acids. The V gene lost 3 bases and the J gene lost 1 base, with 7 bases spanning the gap. The germline CDR1 and CDR2 sequences are MRHNA and SNTAGT. DNA for the CDR3: TGTGCCAGCAGTGAGTTTGGGTCTGGGGCCAACGTCCTGACTTTC. It specifies CASSEFGSGANVLTF.

The chain couples TRBV5-1 to TRBJ1-2; 8 nucleotides match TRBD1. The germline gives CDR1 SGHRS, CDR2 YFSETQ. V shed 4 bases, J shed 8 bases, and the junction held 7 bases outside the gene matches. This CDR3 has 13 amino acids. Here the CDR3 DNA reads TGCGCCAGCAGCCCGGACAGGGATCGGGGCTACACCTTC. Translating gives CASSPDRDRGYTF.

On this clone: This sequence may be a read error, since a much larger clone differs from it by one base. V and J are TRBV5-6 and TRBJ2-5; D assignment may be TRBD1 or TRBD2 (5 bases each). The CDR3 runs to 16 residues. Germline-derived CDR1 and CDR2 are SGHDT and YYEEEE. V lost 5 bases and J 11 bases, leaving 28 bases between the germline ends. Written as DNA, the CDR3 is TGTGCCAGCAGTACGCTCCGGGGCAGGACGTCCTACGGGCAGTACTTC. Encoded protein: CASSTLRGRTSYGQYF.

Details on this clone: This same CDR3 is encoded by further DNA sequences in the sample. The chain uses TRBV7-2 and TRBJ2-7; TRBD2 is a possible D gene (5 bases). The V end was cut by 1 base, the J end by 4 bases, with 8 bases between. The CDR3 contains 13 residues. The germline CDR1 and CDR2 sequences are SGHTA and FQGNSA. CDR3 amino acids: CASSLVPGYEQYF. CDR3 DNA sequence: TGTGCCAGCAGCTTAGTGCCGGGGTACGAGCAGTACTTC.

This clone was seen just once. This chain uses TRBV5-1 with TRBJ1-2; no clear D gene. With 2 bases removed from V and 4 bases from J, the gap between germline ends came to 12 bases. CDR1 and CDR2 from the germline V gene are SGHRS and YFSETQ. This CDR3 spans 14 amino acids. The CDR3 is CASSFLNSGYGYTF. DNA for the CDR3: TGCGCCAGCAGCTTCCTTAACAGTGGCTATGGCTACACCTTC.